These 21 T cell receptor beta chains were all obtained from the same sample, sequenced in a study of T cells in women clearing cervical HPV infection. Produced via immunoSEQ multiplex PCR; TCRdb's table is partial and in-frame only. Its clone listing holds 25,000 to 35,000 clones. The sample consisted of blood buffy coat. Receptors were obtained from a woman between 18 and 69 years old with a cervical HPV16 infection that either progressed to CIN3+ or cleared (not recorded which).

Details on this clone: The missing CDR3 end, 3 residues past where the read stops, is filled in from the germline J gene. The chain links TRBV6-4 to TRBJ2-3, with D maybe TRBD1 (5 bases). Germline V gene data show CDR1 as MRHNA and CDR2 as SNTAGT. CDR3 size: 15 residues. V shed 6 bases and J shed 1 base, with 14 bases lying between them. The sequenced CDR3 bases are TGTGCCAGCAGCCTCAGGGTTTTTGGCACAGATACG. Its translation: CASSLRVFGTDT. The whole CDR3 sequence reads CASSLRVFGTDTQYF.

Turning to this clone: The read ends 3 residues before the CDR3 terminus; that terminus is restored from the germline J gene. The rearrangement links TRBV7-9 to TRBJ1-6; TRBD1 matches 9 bases. The V gene end was trimmed by 1 base and the J gene end by 7 bases; junction bases not matched to a gene: 2. Germline CDR1 is SEHNR and CDR2 is FQNEAQ (reference sequence). The CDR3 has 15 residues. The part of the CDR3 DNA that was read is TGTGCCAGCAGCTTAGGGGACAGGGCCAATTCACCC. This gives the protein CASSLGDRANSP. The complete CDR3 reads CASSLGDRANSPLHF.

In regard to this clone: The read stops 3 residues short of the end of the CDR3; the missing end is completed from the germline J gene. The genes are TRBV5-1 and TRBJ2-7, with 7 bases matching TRBD1. This CDR3 comprises 14 residues. With V trimmed by 1 base and J by 3 bases, 4 bases remained unmatched. Germline V gene sequence: CDR1 SGHRS, CDR2 YFSETQ. The covered CDR3 bases are TGCGCCAGCAGCTTGACAGGGGCCTTCTACGAG. It yields the protein CASSLTGAFYE. The entire CDR3 protein is CASSLTGAFYEQYF.

With regard to this clone: The junction does not match germline at one end; this may be a read error. The read ends 3 residues shy of where the CDR3 ends; the end is completed using the germline J gene. The sample contains more than one DNA sequence encoding this CDR3. The chain carries TRBV2 and TRBJ1-2; 9 bases agree with TRBD1. The length of the CDR3 is 16 residues. Germline V gene data show CDR1 as SNHLY and CDR2 as FYNNEI. The CDR3 region is CASSELRGTGWYGYTF. The CDR3 DNA, read in part, is TGTGCCAGCAGTGAACTGAGGGGGACAGGGTGGTATGGA.

About this clone: With the read ending 3 residues before the CDR3 end, the germline J gene is used to fill in that end. V gene TRBV7-9 combines with J gene TRBJ2-2; D unresolved. The CDR3 length is 15 residues. The germline V gene encodes CDR1 SEHNR and CDR2 FQNEAQ (reference sequence). This CDR3 is CASSSRRSTNEKLFF. The CDR3 bases that were read are TGTGCCAGCAGCTCAAGGAGATCAACTAATGAAAAG.

For this clone: The read stops 3 residues short of the end of the CDR3; the missing end is completed from the germline J gene. The J gene is TRBJ1-2, the V gene TRBV18, with a weak D call TRBD1 (5 bases). The length of the CDR3 is 15 residues. Germline V CDR1 and CDR2: KGHSH, LQKENI. The CDR3 bases that were read are TGTGCCAGCTCACCAGACAGAACTAGCACAGATACC. It encodes CASSPDRTSTDT. The complete CDR3 reads CASSPDRTSTDTYTF.

As concerns this clone: Read coverage stops 3 residues before the CDR3 terminus; the germline J gene supplies the remainder. The chain has TRBV30 and TRBJ2-2; TRBD2 is a possible D gene (7 bases). The CDR3 spans 16 residues. Germline assignment: CDR1 GTSNPN and CDR2 SVGIG (reference sequence). Trimming left V 5 bases short and J 0 bases short, with 16 bases between. The CDR3 sequence is CAWARGGAANTGELFF. The DNA read from the CDR3 is TGTGCCTGGGCTAGAGGGGGGGCAGCGAACACCGGGGAG.

Concerning this clone: The observed sequence ends 3 residues before the CDR3 terminus, with the missing tail filled in from the germline J gene. V and J are TRBV20-1 and TRBJ1-2, with a tentative D call TRBD1 (6 bases). CDR1 is DFQATT and CDR2 is SNEGSKA in the germline V gene (reference sequence). This CDR3 contains 14 residues. Between the trimmed V and J ends, which lost 6 bases and 0 bases, there was a span of 14 bases. CDR3 amino acids: CSAIRTDTNYGYTF. The sequenced CDR3 bases are TGCAGTGCGATACGGACAGACACTAACTATGGC.

Points on this clone: The DNA ends 3 residues before the CDR3 does, and the rest of the CDR3 is filled in from the germline J gene. The chain has TRBV7-6 and TRBJ2-5; 8 bases align to TRBD1. Germline CDR1 and CDR2: SGHVS and FNYEAQ. The CDR3 totals 15 residues. The V gene end was trimmed by 6 bases and the J gene end by 4 bases; junction bases not matched to a gene: 10. Here the CDR3 reads CASSLRTGRGETQYF. CDR3 DNA (partial): TGTGCCAGCAGTCTCCGGACAGGGCGGGGAGAGACC.

Note on this clone: The read stops 3 residues short of the end of the CDR3; the missing end is completed from the germline J gene. This chain links TRBV13 with TRBJ2-7; the D gene is possibly TRBD2 (6 bases). V was pared by 6 bases and J by 2 bases, with 14 bases between. CDR3 length equals 14 residues. CDR1 is PRHDT and CDR2 is FYEKMQ in the germline V gene (reference sequence). The CDR3 loop is CASRRAGRTYEQYF. The covered CDR3 bases are TGTGCCAGCAGACGAGCGGGCAGGACCTACGAG.

Points on this clone: The read falls 3 residues short of the CDR3 end, and the missing part is taken from the germline J gene. V is TRBV23-1 and J is TRBJ1-2, with TRBD1 as a possible D gene (6 bases). TRBV23-1 is an open reading frame whose function is uncertain. This CDR3 contains 19 residues. CDR3 protein: CASSQNRDNRVQRTDTYTF. CDR3 DNA, as far as it was read: TGCGCCAGCAGTCAAAATCGGGACAACAGGGTTCAGCGCACAGATACC.

The CDR3 DNA, read in part, is TGTGCCAGCAGCTCCCGGACAGGGGGCTATGGC. It yields the protein CASSSRTGGYG. In full, the CDR3 reads CASSSRTGGYGYTF. This chain joins TRBV7-9 and TRBJ1-2; 10 bases agree with TRBD1. The CDR3 extends 3 residues past the end of the read, so its final part is completed from the germline J gene. The germline V gene encodes CDR1 SEHNR and CDR2 FQNEAQ (reference sequence). Trimming at V came to 4 bases and at J to 4 bases, leaving 3 bases not matched to a gene. This CDR3 has 14 amino acids.

With respect to this clone: The DNA ends 3 residues before the CDR3 does, and the rest of the CDR3 is filled in from the germline J gene. V usage is TRBV30 and J usage is TRBJ2-2; D is undetermined. This CDR3 has 12 residues. The germline V gene has CDR1 GTSNPN and CDR2 SVGIG (reference sequence). Trimming removed 3 bases at V and 5 bases at J, with 7 bases between. The sequenced part of the CDR3 DNA is TGTGCCTGGAGACCCAGGACCGGGGAG. It is translated as CAWRPRTGE. From start to end, the CDR3 is CAWRPRTGELFF.

In the case of this clone: From the germline J gene comes the end of the CDR3, since the read stops 3 residues before it. The V and J genes are TRBV9 and TRBJ2-3, with D perhaps matching TRBD1 (5 bases). V was pared by 0 bases and J by 0 bases, with 11 bases between. The CDR3 covers 16 residues. Germline CDR1 and CDR2: SGDLS and YYNGEE. CDR3 bases read: TGTGCCAGCAGCGTAGGTTGGGGCTTAAGCACAGATACG. It specifies CASSVGWGLSTDT. The full CDR3 protein reads CASSVGWGLSTDTQYF.

As concerns this clone: The CDR3 end lies 3 residues beyond the end of the read and is filled in from the germline J gene. The chain is built from TRBV7-9 and TRBJ2-1; the match to TRBD2 covers 9 bases. The V and J ends lost 2 bases and 5 bases, in that order; junction bases with no gene match: 1. CDR3 length: 14 amino acids. CDR1 and CDR2 (germline): SEHNR, FQNEAQ (reference sequence). The sequenced CDR3 bases are TGTGCCAGCAGCTTACTAGCGGGGAACAATGAG. It specifies CASSLLAGNNE. The CDR3, in full, reads CASSLLAGNNEQFF.

About this clone: With the read ending 3 residues before the CDR3 end, the germline J gene is used to fill in that end. The chain has TRBV18 and TRBJ1-4; possible D gene TRBD1, 6 bases. Germline assignment: CDR1 KGHSH and CDR2 LQKENI. The CDR3 consists of 16 residues. The CDR3 loop reads CASSNSQGAGANVLFF. The sequenced part of the CDR3 DNA is TGTGCCAGCTCAAACTCACAGGGTGCTGGGGCCAACGTA. Full variable domain (outside the CDR3, taken from reference TRBV18 and TRBJ1-4): NAGVMQNPRHLVRRRGQEARLRCSPMKGHSHVYWYRQLPEEGLKFMVYLQKENIIDESGMPKERFSAEFPKEGPSILRIQQVVRGDSAAYFCASSNSQGAGANVLFFGSGTQLSVL.

Comments on this clone: The DNA ends 3 residues before the CDR3 does, and the rest of the CDR3 is filled in from the germline J gene. This sequence joins TRBV30 and TRBJ2-1, with TRBD1 identical over 9 bases. Per the germline V gene, CDR1 is GTSNPN and CDR2 is SVGIG (reference sequence). The trim removed 1 base at V and 3 bases at J, leaving 4 bases unmatched. The CDR3 extends over 15 amino acids. The CDR3 DNA, read in part, is TGTGCCTGGAGTGCGGGACAGGGACTCTACAATGAG. Translation: CAWSAGQGLYNE. The entire CDR3 sequence reads CAWSAGQGLYNEQFF.

Points on this clone: The read comes to an end 3 residues before the CDR3 does, leaving the germline J gene to fill in the end. The V call is TRBV6-1, the J call TRBJ1-1; D is perhaps TRBD1 (6 bases). Germline CDR1 MNHNS, CDR2 SASEGT. Trimming took 2 bases from V and 6 from J, leaving 10 bases between them. The CDR3 runs 13 residues. The CDR3 bases that were read are TGTGCCAGCAGTGAAAGAGCAGGGGCTGAA. Translating gives CASSERAGAE. Given in full, the CDR3 is CASSERAGAEAFF.

Concerning this clone itself: Coverage ceases 3 residues before the CDR3 finishes, and the germline J gene fills in the end. The chain employs TRBV7-2 and TRBJ1-1; D might be TRBD1 (5 bases). The CDR3 runs to 13 residues. Germline lookup yields CDR1 SGHTA and CDR2 FQGNSA. Partial CDR3 DNA: TGTGCCAGCAGCTCCGGGCGGGGGTTTGTA. This translates into CASSSGRGFV. The whole CDR3 is CASSSGRGFVAFF. Based on the CDR3 plus reference TRBV7-2 and TRBJ1-1, the full variable domain is GAGVSQSPSNKVTEKGKDVELRCDPISGHTALYWYRQSLGQGLEFLIYFQGNSAPDKSGLPSDRFSAERTGGSVSTLTIQRTQQEDSAVYLCASSSGRGFVAFFGQGTRLTVV.

On this clone: Coverage ceases 3 residues before the CDR3 finishes, and the germline J gene fills in the end. The chain is built from TRBV7-3 and TRBJ2-1; 8 bases are shared with TRBD1. The CDR3 totals 13 residues. J lost 9 bases, V lost 5 bases, and 6 bases had no gene match. The germline V gene encodes CDR1 SGHTA and CDR2 FQGTGA. The CDR3 loop is CASSTGQGGEQFF. CDR3 DNA (partial): TGTGCCAGCAGCACCGGACAGGGTGGTGAG.

For this clone: The read ends 3 residues before the CDR3 terminus; that terminus is restored from the germline J gene. The chain carries TRBV5-1 and TRBJ2-7; no reliable D call. The CDR3 totals 13 residues. In germline, CDR1 is SGHRS, CDR2 YFSETQ. Trimming removed 1 base at V and 4 bases at J, with 9 bases between. The CDR3 DNA, read in part, is TGCGCCAGCAGCTTGTCTCTAGGATACGAG. The encoded protein is CASSLSLGYE. The full CDR3 is CASSLSLGYEQYF.